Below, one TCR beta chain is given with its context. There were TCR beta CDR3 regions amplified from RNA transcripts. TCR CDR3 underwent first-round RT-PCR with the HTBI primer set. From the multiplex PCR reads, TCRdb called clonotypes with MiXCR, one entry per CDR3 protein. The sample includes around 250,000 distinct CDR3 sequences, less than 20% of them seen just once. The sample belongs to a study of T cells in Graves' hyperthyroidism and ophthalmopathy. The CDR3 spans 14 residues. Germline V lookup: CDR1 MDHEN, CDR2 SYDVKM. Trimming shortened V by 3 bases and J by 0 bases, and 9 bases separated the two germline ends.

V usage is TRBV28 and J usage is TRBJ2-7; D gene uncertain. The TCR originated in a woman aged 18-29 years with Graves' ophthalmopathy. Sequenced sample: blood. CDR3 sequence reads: CASSFILGSYEQYF. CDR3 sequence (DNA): TGTGCCAGCAGTTTTATTCTAGGCTCCTACGAGCAGTACTTC.